This TCR beta chain was retrieved from a study of blood T cell repertoires in COVID-19 (dated by TCRdb to 2018 to 2021). With regard to the full study: Samples from collaborators originated in the United States, Italy and Spain and spanned both the acute and convalescent phases of COVID-19. The material from the prospective study consisted of cDNA or gDNA derived from T cells, B-cell-depleted T cells, or PBMCs. A freely available public database, intended as a resource for researchers studying the immune response to SARS-CoV-2, is where the repertoires were released. Samples were obtained from the ongoing ImmuneRACE study (first 160 participants) and from 1,000 to 1,500 subjects provided by 6 global collaborators. Subjects who had been exposed to COVID-19, were actively infected with it, or had recovered from it provided the deeply sampled blood TCRbeta repertoires that made up the dataset. A de-identified subject ID, COVID-19 status, age in years and sex were almost always included in the sample metadata. Where available, HLA class I and class II types were taken from metadata supplied by the sample provider and were not determined by assay-based typing.

TCRbeta CDR3 regions were amplified from genomic DNA using the immunoSEQ Assay, a bias-controlled multiplex PCR. On the study's bioinformatics: The number of nucleated cells in each sample was estimated by amplification of reference gene primers within the assay. To quantify the absolute abundance of each unique TCRbeta CDR3 rearrangement, sequence reads were collapsed and filtered. For each sample, productive Simpson clonality was calculated by taking the square root of Simpson's diversity index across productive rearrangements. TCRdb holds this immuneACCESS table with in-frame rearrangements only. Some clones are missing; in checked studies, unresolved V genes explain under half, and the rest has no known cause. The DNA gave D and trimming, while V, J and clone size come from that table. The sample table records approximately 210,000 clones; approximately 84% of these occur just once. Roughly 8% of the sample is taken by the ten largest.

Remarks on this clone: What this receptor recognizes is not known. Within one base of it there is no much larger clone, and no base qualities were kept.

The collaborating institutions used their own protocols to collect whole blood in K2EDTA tubes. Collaborator samples were shipped for TCRbeta analysis as frozen whole blood, isolated PBMCs, or DNA extracted from either sample type. Overall study outcomes, separate from this receptor: The quantity of clinical and demographic metadata differed by source and by participant and was supplied without curation.

The CDR3 measures 18 amino acids from cysteine to phenylalanine. CDR3 DNA is the only sequence kept; it has 54 bases, read in frame from the first base. CDR1 and CDR2 (SGHRS, YFSETQ) derive from the germline V gene. Trimmed from V: 8 bases; trimmed from J: 1 base; junction bases lacking a gene match: 16. This TCR was sampled from a woman in her fifties or sixties with active or convalescent COVID-19. The chain employs TRBV5-1 and TRBJ2-4; TRBD1 lines up with 9 middle nucleotides. The material sequenced was peripheral blood. The CDR3 has the sequence CASARGQGAIGAKNIQYF. The DNA sequence follows: TGCGCCAGTGCCAGGGGACAGGGTGCAATTGGGGCCAAAAACATTCAGTACTTC.